This T cell receptor beta chain was profiled in a study of tumor and adjacent non-tumor tissue in lung cancer. Study details: Patients comprised 12 adenocarcinoma, 2 squamous cell carcinoma and 1 small cell lung cancer. Patients were aged about 30 to 80, about 10 men and about five women, stage I to III.

RNA was extracted from bulk tissue without any cell sorting. The CDR3 is made up of 10 amino acids. The V and J ends lost 8 bases and 7 bases respectively, with 6 bases between them. A modified ARM-PCR protocol with three rounds of nested PCR amplified TCRbeta. TCRdb analysed the multiplex PCR reads with MiXCR anew, one entry per CDR3 protein. The table has about 200,000 distinct CDR3 sequences, 60% to 75% seen once. Sequencing input: lung tumor tissue. The source is a man between 60 and 70 years old with non-small cell lung cancer. This chain links TRBV12-3 or TRBV12-4 with TRBJ1-5; no reliable D call. CDR3 DNA sequence: TGTGCCAGCCCCGGGCAGCCCCAGCATTTT. It specifies CASPGQPQHF.